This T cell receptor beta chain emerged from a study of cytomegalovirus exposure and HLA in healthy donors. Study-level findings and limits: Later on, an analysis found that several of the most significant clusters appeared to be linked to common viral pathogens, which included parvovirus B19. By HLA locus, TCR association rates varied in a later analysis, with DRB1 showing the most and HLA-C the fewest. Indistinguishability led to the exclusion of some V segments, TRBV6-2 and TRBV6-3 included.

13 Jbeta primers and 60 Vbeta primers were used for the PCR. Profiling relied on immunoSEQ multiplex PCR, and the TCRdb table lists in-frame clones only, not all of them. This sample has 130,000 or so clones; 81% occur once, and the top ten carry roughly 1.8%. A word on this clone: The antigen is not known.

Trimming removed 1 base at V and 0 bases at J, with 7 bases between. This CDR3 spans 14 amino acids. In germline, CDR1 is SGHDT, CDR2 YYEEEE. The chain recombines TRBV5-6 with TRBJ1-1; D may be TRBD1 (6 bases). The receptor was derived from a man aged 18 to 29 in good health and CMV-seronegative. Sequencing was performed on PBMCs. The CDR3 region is CASSLYRVNTEAFF. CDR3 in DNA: TGTGCCAGCAGCTTGTACAGGGTGAACACTGAAGCTTTCTTT.